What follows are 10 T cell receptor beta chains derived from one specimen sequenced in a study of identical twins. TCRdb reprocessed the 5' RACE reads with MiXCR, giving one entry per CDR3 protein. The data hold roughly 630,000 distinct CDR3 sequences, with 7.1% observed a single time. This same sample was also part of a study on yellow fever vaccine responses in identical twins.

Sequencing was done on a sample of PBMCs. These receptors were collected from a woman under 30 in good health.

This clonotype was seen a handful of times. The CDR3 here is CASSLGTSGWMGETQYF. The CDR3 DNA reads as TGCGCCAGCAGCTTGGGGACTAGCGGTTGGATGGGAGAGACCCAGTACTTC. The chain combines TRBV5-1 with TRBJ2-5, with 10 positions matching TRBD2. The CDR3 consists of 17 residues. V lost 0 bases and J lost 4; bases outside the gene matches: 9. Germline V gives CDR1 SGHRS, CDR2 YFSETQ.

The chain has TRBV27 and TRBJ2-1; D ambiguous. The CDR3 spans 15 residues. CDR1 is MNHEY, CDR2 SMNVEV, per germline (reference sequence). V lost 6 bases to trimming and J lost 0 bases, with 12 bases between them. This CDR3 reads CASSPTWPSYNEQFF. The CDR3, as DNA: TGTGCCAGCAGCCCCACGTGGCCCTCCTACAATGAGCAGTTCTTC.

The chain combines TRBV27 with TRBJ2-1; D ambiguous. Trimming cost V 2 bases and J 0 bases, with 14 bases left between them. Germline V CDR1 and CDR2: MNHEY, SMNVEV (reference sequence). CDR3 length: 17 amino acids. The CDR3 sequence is CASSLGSPWISYNEQFF. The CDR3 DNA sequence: TGTGCCAGCAGTTTAGGGTCTCCGTGGATCTCCTACAATGAGCAGTTCTTC.

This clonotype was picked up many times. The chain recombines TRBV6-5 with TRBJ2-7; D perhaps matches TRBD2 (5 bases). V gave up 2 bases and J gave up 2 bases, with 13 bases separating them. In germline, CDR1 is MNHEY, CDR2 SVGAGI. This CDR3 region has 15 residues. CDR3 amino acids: CASSYEGRFPYEQYV. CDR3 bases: TGTGCCAGCAGTTACGAGGGTAGATTCCCCTACGAGCAGTACGTC.

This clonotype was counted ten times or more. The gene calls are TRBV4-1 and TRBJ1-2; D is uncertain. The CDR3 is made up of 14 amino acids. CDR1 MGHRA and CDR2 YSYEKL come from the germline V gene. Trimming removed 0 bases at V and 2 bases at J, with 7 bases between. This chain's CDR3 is CASSQEGSNYGYTF. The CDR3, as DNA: TGCGCCAGCAGCCAAGAAGGCTCCAACTATGGCTACACCTTC.

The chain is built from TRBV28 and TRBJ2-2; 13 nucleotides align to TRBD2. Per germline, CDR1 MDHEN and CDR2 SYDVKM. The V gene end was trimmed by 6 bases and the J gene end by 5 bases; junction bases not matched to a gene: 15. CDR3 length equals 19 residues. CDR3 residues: CASSPWTSGSLIATGELFF. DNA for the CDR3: TGTGCCAGCAGCCCCTGGACTAGCGGGAGTCTGATTGCAACCGGGGAGCTGTTTTTT.

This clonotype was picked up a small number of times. The CDR3 spells CATSREVQRETQYF. The CDR3 nucleotides are TGTGCCACCAGCAGAGAAGTACAGAGGGAGACCCAGTACTTC. The rearrangement uses TRBV15 and TRBJ2-5; no definite D call. Trimming took 0 bases from V and 5 from J, leaving 10 bases between them. In germline, CDR1 is LNHNV, CDR2 YYDKDF (reference sequence). The CDR3 is 14 residues long.

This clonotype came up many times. CDR3 loop: CATSLDPSYEQYF. CDR3 sequence (DNA): TGTGCCACCTCGCTCGACCCCTCCTACGAGCAGTACTTC. J is TRBJ2-7 and V is TRBV12-3 or TRBV12-4; no clear D gene. V was clipped by 10 bases and J by 0 bases, with 13 bases between them. The CDR3 covers 13 residues.

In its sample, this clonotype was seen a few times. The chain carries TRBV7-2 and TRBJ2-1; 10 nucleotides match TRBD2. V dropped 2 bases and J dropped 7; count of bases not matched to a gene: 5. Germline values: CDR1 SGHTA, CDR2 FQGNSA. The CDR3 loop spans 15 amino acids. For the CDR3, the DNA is TGTGCCAGCAGCTTATTAGCGGGAGGTTGGAATGAGCAGTTCTTC. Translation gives CASSLLAGGWNEQFF.

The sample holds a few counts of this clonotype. The CDR3 nucleotides read TGCAGTGCTAGTCCCGGGGGGAGCTCCTACGAGCAGTACGTC. Translating gives CSASPGGSSYEQYV. V gene TRBV20-1 combines with J gene TRBJ2-7; 7 bases map to TRBD2. Germline V lookup: CDR1 DFQATT, CDR2 SNEGSKA (reference sequence). There are 14 residues in the CDR3. Trimming at V came to 3 bases and at J to 0 bases, leaving 5 bases not matched to a gene.